This TCR beta chain is drawn from a study of identical twins (dated by TCRdb to the mid-2010s). The study in broad terms: TCR alpha and beta repertoires from monozygotic twins, unrelated adults of various ages and cord blood were deep-sequenced to test whether fetal clonotypes persist. To rule out contamination, the twin experiments were replicated at different times with different library preparation protocols.

The germline V gene (reference sequence) gives CDR1 as DFQATT and CDR2 as SNEGSKA. Between the V and J ends, shortened by 1 base and 4 bases respectively, the junction contains 10 bases. The CDR3 covers 14 residues, taking in both the cysteine and the phenylalanine. Just CDR3 DNA is preserved here, 42 bases in frame from base 1. Libraries were constructed by 5' RACE. The sequencer was an Illumina HiSeq 2000. Template switching added a universal primer binding site, and the final cDNA carried a unique molecular identifier that allowed TCR cDNA molecules to be counted accurately. Specific primers in the conserved constant-segment region were used to synthesize first-strand cDNA for the TCR alpha and beta chains. Each cDNA library was double barcoded, with a SMART-Mk sample barcode plus Illumina barcodes, to control for contamination. TruSeq adapter sequences and Illumina sample barcodes were added in two successive PCR steps. The TCR alpha and beta cDNA libraries were sequenced on the Illumina HiSeq platform using custom primers. On the study's bioinformatics: MiGEC was used to process raw reads and extract unique molecular identifiers, and MiXCR was used to find CDR3 positions. Recombination models were inferred per individual with the repgenHMM and IGoR tools using an EM algorithm. The tcR package in R was used for shared clonotype analysis, with sharing normalized by the product of cloneset sizes. To study raw recombination free of thymic and clonal selection effects, out-of-frame nonproductive sequences were analyzed. TCRdb took the public reads, trimmed them with fastp at Q25, ran MiXCR for clone calling and kept in-frame beta chains. Under each unique CDR3 protein, matching rows form one entry showing the most common genes and DNA. These V and J calls are TCRdb output, not the study's own analysis. In all, the sample holds roughly 490,000 distinct CDR3 sequences, and 13% to 15% of those were seen once. The ten most abundant clones make up 0.8% to 1% of the sample.

Results the study describes overall, beyond this receptor: Abundant cord blood beta clonotypes carried fewer insertions; young adult naive repertoires showed a weaker similar trend, while memory repertoires showed none. Conclusions relied on cross-sectional statistical analysis, since the same donors could not be followed over many years. Invariant T cells such as MAIT and iNKT could partly confound zero-insertion analyses, though diverse VJ usage argued against this for most clonotypes. A weaker excess of twin sharing was found in beta out-of-frame sequences because the signal-to-noise ratio was lowered by fewer shared sequences. Compared with coincidental sharing between unrelated individuals, out-of-frame TCR alpha sequences shared between twins had an excess of sequences with low generation probability. Recombination models systematically underestimated out-of-frame TCR alpha sharing in monozygotic twins but agreed with sharing between unrelated individuals.

Worth noting for this clonotype: Its cognate antigen has yet to be identified. No much larger clone is present one base from it, and per-base qualities are unavailable.

All donors were healthy Caucasians. The twin cohort comprised three pairs of female monozygotic twins, all aged roughly 18 to 30 years. Positive isolation kits from Invitrogen were used to isolate CD4+ and CD8+ T cell populations. Another study also made use of these data, one on yellow fever vaccine responses in identical twins. The other study reports the following: According to the authors, in identical twins the way T cells responded to vaccination appeared partly convergent and partly personalized. In identical twins, the study followed T cell clones that responded to the vaccine with precision.

The receptor chain draws on TRBV20-1 and TRBJ2-2; no confident D gene assignment can be made. This TCR was recovered from a woman aged 18-29 years in good health. What was sequenced was CD4+ T cells sorted from blood. The DNA sequence reads TGCAGTGCTAGAGGGGAACAGAGCACCGGGGAGCTGTTTTTT. Translated, this is CSARGEQSTGELFF.